In this sample, the clone carrying this T cell receptor (beta chain) turned up once. Using immunoSEQ multiplex PCR, the repertoire was profiled, and TCRdb retains in-frame clones only, with some absent. This table holds a few hundred thousand clones, approximately 84% found once. The data originate from a study of blood T cell repertoires in COVID-19. Study background: Acute-phase and convalescent COVID-19 samples originated in the United States, Italy and Spain. PBMCs, B-cell-depleted T cells, or T cells provided the cDNA or gDNA that made up the material.

Before being deemed recovered, Cohort 3 donors had two negative PCRs, clearance, or symptom resolution. V was cut by 3 bases and J by 4 bases, with 20 bases left in between. Germline CDR1 SGDLS, CDR2 YYNGEE. This CDR3 comprises 17 residues. The chain links TRBV9 to TRBJ2-1, with D possibly being TRBD2 (6 bases). This TCR was sampled from a young man who had recovered from COVID-19. The specimen was PBMCs or T cells enriched from blood (not recorded which). This CDR3 is CASSASHSGRGYNEQFF. The CDR3 DNA follows: TGTGCCAGCAGCGCCTCGCATAGCGGTCGAGGATACAATGAGCAGTTCTTC.